Presented here are 6 T cell receptor beta chains from one specimen sequenced in a study of T-cell memory formation after mild COVID-19. Each CDR3 protein gets one entry after TCRdb re-called the 5' RACE reads with MiXCR. The data show under 200,000 distinct CDR3 sequences, roughly 28% seen once. The material sequenced was PBMCs or a T cell subset sorted from them (not recorded which). The receptors shown here come from an adult woman who had mild COVID-19 (a few samples of this study predate the infection). Cell type and time point are not known.

This clonotype came up a few times. This chain uses TRBV11-3 with TRBJ2-2; D possibly corresponds to TRBD2 (6 bases). With 2 bases removed from V and 4 bases from J, the gap between germline ends came to 8 bases. Looked up from germline, CDR1 is SGHNT and CDR2 is YENEEA. The length of the CDR3 is 14 residues. The CDR3 sequence: CASSLMGGTGELFF. The DNA of the CDR3 is TGTGCCAGCAGCTTAATGGGGGGCACCGGGGAGCTGTTTTTT.

This clonotype has only a few counts. The V gene is TRBV7-8, the J gene TRBJ2-3, with 10 bases aligning to TRBD2. Germline assignment: CDR1 SGHVS and CDR2 FQNEAQ. V shed 0 bases and J 2 bases; nucleotides not matched to a gene: 2. The CDR3 covers 16 residues. The CDR3 DNA is TGTGCCAGCAGCTTAGCCAGCGGGAGGGCCACAGATACGCAGTATTTT. Protein product: CASSLASGRATDTQYF.

This clonotype has only a few counts. The chain recombines TRBV7-9 with TRBJ1-2; a weak D match, TRBD1 (5 bases). Trimming left V 7 bases short and J 3 bases short, with 15 bases between. This CDR3 comprises 14 residues. Per germline, CDR1 SEHNR and CDR2 FQNEAQ (reference sequence). CDR3 sequence (DNA): TGTGCCAGCACCCGGGCAGGGACGGACTATGGCTACACCTTC. Translating it yields CASTRAGTDYGYTF.

This clonotype was observed a handful of times. This chain joins TRBV18 and TRBJ1-1; the D gene is possibly TRBD1 (6 bases). The CDR3 spans 16 residues. Trimming removed 3 bases from V and 1 base from J, with 15 bases in between. Germline V gene lookup returns CDR1 KGHSH and CDR2 LQKENI. The CDR3: CASSPIRAQGNTEAFF. In DNA form, the CDR3 reads TGTGCCAGCTCACCCATTCGAGCACAGGGGAACACTGAAGCTTTCTTT. The complete variable domain, with remaining parts taken from reference TRBV18 and TRBJ1-1, reads NAGVMQNPRHLVRRRGQEARLRCSPMKGHSHVYWYRQLPEEGLKFMVYLQKENIIDESGMPKERFSAEFPKEGPSILRIQQVVRGDSAAYFCASSPIRAQGNTEAFFGQGTRLTVV.

This clonotype was counted between two and nine times. The V and J genes are TRBV12-3 or TRBV12-4 and TRBJ2-7; the match to TRBD1 covers 7 bases. CDR3 length: 14 amino acids. V trimming: 6 bases; J trimming: 4 bases; junction bases outside the gene matches: 9. In nucleotides, the CDR3 is TGTGCCAGCAGCCCCCCGGGACAGTTATACGAGCAGTACTTC. Protein: CASSPPGQLYEQYF.

This chain connects TRBV6-5 to TRBJ1-1, with D perhaps TRBD1 (6 bases). This CDR3 is 15 amino acids long. The germline V gene encodes CDR1 MNHEY and CDR2 SVGAGI. Trimming took 0 bases from V and 2 from J, leaving 10 bases between them. CDR3 sequence (DNA): TGTGCCAGCAGTTACTCGCTCAGGGGAAACACTGAAGCTTTCTTT. Translation: CASSYSLRGNTEAFF.